Listed here are 20 T cell receptor beta chains from one sample, sequenced in a study of cytomegalovirus exposure and HLA in healthy donors. The PCR made use of 60 Vbeta and 13 Jbeta primers. The assay was immunoSEQ multiplex PCR, and TCRdb's table has in-frame clones only and misses some. The sample has 100,000 to 150,000 clones; 80% to 85% are singletons. Source material: PBMCs. Receptors originate from a boy aged 5-17 years in good health and CMV-seronegative.

The chain recombines TRBV29-1 with TRBJ2-1; D may be TRBD2 (7 bases). CDR1 is SQVTM, CDR2 ANQGSEA, per germline. Trimming took 0 bases from V and 16 from J, leaving 19 bases between them. The CDR3 contains 13 residues. For the CDR3, the DNA is TGCAGCGTTGAAGAAGGGGGGGCCGAGATCCTATTCTTC. Amino acid sequence: CSVEEGGAEILFF.

The rearrangement joins TRBV15 to TRBJ1-1; a possible D gene is TRBD1 (5 bases). In germline, CDR1 is LNHNV, CDR2 YYDKDF (reference sequence). Trimming removed 1 base from V and 1 base from J, with 10 bases in between. The CDR3 covers 15 residues. The CDR3 spells CATSRGDGGNTEAFF. DNA of the CDR3: TGTGCCACCAGCAGAGGGGACGGGGGGAACACTGAAGCTTTCTTT.

The chain links TRBV11-2 to TRBJ2-2; the D gene is possibly TRBD2 (6 bases). This CDR3 has 16 amino acids. The V end lost 5 bases, the J end lost 6 bases, and 19 bases lay between the germline ends. Germline V gene sequence: CDR1 SGHAT, CDR2 FQNNGV. This CDR3 reads CASSPISGLAAGELFF. The CDR3 coding sequence is TGTGCCAGCAGCCCTATTAGCGGTCTCGCCGCCGGGGAGCTGTTTTTT.

The V call is TRBV30, the J call TRBJ1-1; D not resolved. Germline CDR1 reads GTSNPN; CDR2 reads SVGIG (reference sequence). This CDR3 has 14 residues. V lost 4 bases, J lost 1 base, and 13 bases lay in between. The CDR3 loop is CAWMSEGWNTEAFF. The DNA for the CDR3 is TGTGCCTGGATGTCCGAGGGCTGGAACACTGAAGCTTTCTTT. The whole variable domain, remainder taken from reference TRBV30 and TRBJ1-1, is SQTIHQWPATLVQPVGSPLSLECTVEGTSNPNLYWYRQAAGRGLQLLFYSVGIGQISSEVPQNLSASRPQDRQFILSSKKLLLSDSGFYLCAWMSEGWNTEAFFGQGTRLTVV.

This chain links TRBV29-1 with TRBJ2-2, with D perhaps TRBD1 (6 bases). Germline loops: CDR1 SQVTM, CDR2 ANQGSEA. The ends were cut back, 6 bases at V and 5 bases at J, with 10 bases in the middle. The CDR3 has 12 residues. The CDR3 DNA reads as TGCAGCGTCCTGGGGGCAACCGGGGAGCTGTTTTTT. This sequence encodes CSVLGATGELFF.

J is TRBJ2-1 and V is TRBV7-7; tentatively, D is TRBD1 (6 bases). Trimming took off 1 base at V and 6 bases at J, with 10 bases between the two ends. This CDR3 comprises 14 residues. Germline lookup yields CDR1 SSHAT and CDR2 FNYEAQ (reference sequence). CDR3 coding DNA: TGTGCCAGCAGCTTAGGGGGGCCCGGCAATGAGCAGTTCTTC. Translation gives CASSLGGPGNEQFF.

This chain links TRBV5-1 with TRBJ2-7, with D perhaps matching TRBD2 (6 bases). CDR3 length equals 13 residues. Trimming removed 4 bases at V and 4 bases at J, with 12 bases between. Germline loops: CDR1 SGHRS, CDR2 YFSETQ. The DNA of the CDR3 is TGCGCCAGCAGCGTGGGAGGTTTTTACGAGCAGTACTTC. Translation: CASSVGGFYEQYF.

The chain carries TRBV2 and TRBJ1-1, with TRBD1 matching over 9 bases. The junction had 5 bases not matched to a gene; V was cut back by 7 bases and J by 8 bases. The germline gives CDR1 SNHLY, CDR2 FYNNEI. The CDR3 covers 12 residues. CDR3 in amino acids: CASTLDRGEAFF. CDR3 DNA: TGTGCCAGCACCTTGGACAGGGGCGAAGCTTTCTTT. The full variable domain, its missing parts supplied by reference TRBV2 and TRBJ1-1, is EPEVTQTPSHQVTQMGQEVILRCVPISNHLYFYWYRQILGQKVEFLVSFYNNEISEKSEIFDDQFSVERPDGSNFTLKIRSTKLEDSAMYFCASTLDRGEAFFGQGTRLTVV.

This chain's CDR3 is CASSLGPNTIYF. The CDR3 DNA sequence: TGTGCCAGCAGCTTGGGGCCAAACACCATATATTTT. This chain connects TRBV11-3 to TRBJ1-3, with a tentative D call TRBD1 (5 bases). Germline V lookup: CDR1 SGHNT, CDR2 YENEEA. Trimming stripped 3 bases from V and 6 bases from J, with 6 bases between. There are 12 residues in the CDR3.

The chain uses TRBV5-6 and TRBJ1-4; a possible D gene is TRBD1 (6 bases). V was shortened by 1 base and J by 4 bases, with 11 bases between the two germline ends. Germline values: CDR1 SGHDT, CDR2 YYEEEE. The CDR3 is 15 residues long. CDR3 DNA: TGTGCCAGCAGCTTGCTTGCAGGGGATAATGAAAAACTGTTTTTT. It codes for CASSLLAGDNEKLFF.

The rearrangement joins TRBV5-4 to TRBJ2-7; D not certain. Germline V gives CDR1 SGHNT, CDR2 YYREEE (reference sequence). The CDR3 is made up of 15 amino acids. Trimming pared 3 bases from V and 6 bases from J, leaving 19 bases between. CDR3 DNA: TGTGCCAGCAGCTCCGAGCGAGGCAGTCGTCGCGAGCAGTACTTC. Protein product: CASSSERGSRREQYF. The variable domain in full, with the rest retrieved from reference TRBV5-4 and TRBJ2-7, is ETGVTQSPTHLIKTRGQQVTLRCSSQSGHNTVSWYQQALGQGPQFIFQYYREEENGRGNFPPRFSGLQFPNYSSELNVNALELDDSALYLCASSSERGSRREQYFGPGTRLTVT.

This clone has only one observation. The chain is built from TRBV6-6 and TRBJ2-7; TRBD2 agrees at 7 bases. Germline V gives CDR1 MNHNY, CDR2 SVGAGI (reference sequence). The CDR3 is made up of 16 amino acids. V was clipped by 2 bases and J by 2 bases; unmatched bases: 9. The CDR3 reads CASSYDPMAGAYEQYF. The CDR3 DNA follows: TGTGCCAGCAGTTACGATCCGATGGCGGGAGCCTACGAGCAGTACTTC.

This chain connects TRBV19 to TRBJ2-2; the match to TRBD1 covers 7 bases. There are 13 residues in the CDR3. The germline V gene encodes CDR1 LNHDA and CDR2 SQIVND (reference sequence). J lost 6 bases, V lost 3 bases, and 1 base had no gene match. CDR3 sequence (DNA): TGTGCCAGTAGTATCACAGGGGCCGGGGAGCTGTTTTTT. Its translation: CASSITGAGELFF.

V and J are TRBV6-1 and TRBJ1-4, with D tentatively TRBD1 (6 bases). Trimming took off 6 bases at V and 7 bases at J, with 12 bases between the two ends. Looked up from germline, CDR1 is MNHNS and CDR2 is SASEGT. CDR3 length equals 13 residues. The CDR3 DNA follows: TGTGCCAGCAGGCAGGGGAATGGTGAAAAACTGTTTTTT. Translating gives CASRQGNGEKLFF.

V gene TRBV2 combines with J gene TRBJ2-1; 14 bases agree with TRBD2. The V gene's germline CDR1 is SNHLY and CDR2 FYNNEI. This CDR3 comprises 13 residues. V shed 7 bases, J shed 8 bases, and the junction held 1 base outside the gene matches. The CDR3 region has the DNA TGTGCCAGCAAGGGACTAGCGGGAGATGAGCAGTTCTTC. The encoded protein is CASKGLAGDEQFF.

The chain has TRBV11-2 and TRBJ2-7; TRBD2 agrees at 10 bases. The trim removed 3 bases at V and 1 base at J, leaving 9 bases unmatched. CDR1 and CDR2 from the germline V gene are SGHAT and FQNNGV. The CDR3 has 17 amino acids. As DNA, the CDR3 is TGTGCCAGCAGCTTTGATCTAGCGGGAGCTGCTTCCTACGAGCAGTACTTC. This codes for CASSFDLAGAASYEQYF.

The gene calls are TRBV7-9 and TRBJ2-3, with TRBD1 matching over 10 bases. Losses at the gene ends were 5 bases for V and 5 bases for J; bases not matched to a gene: 10. The CDR3 is 16 residues long. CDR1 and CDR2 from the germline V gene are SEHNR and FQNEAQ (reference sequence). This CDR3 is CASSQHGTGVGDTQYF. The CDR3 DNA sequence: TGTGCCAGCAGCCAGCACGGGACAGGGGTAGGAGATACGCAGTATTTT.

The chain recombines TRBV6-6 with TRBJ2-3, with TRBD2 matching 7 bases. Germline CDR1 reads MNHNY; CDR2 reads SVGAGI (reference sequence). This CDR3 has 16 residues. V shed 7 bases, J shed 0 bases, and the junction held 10 bases outside the gene matches. As DNA, the CDR3 is TGTGCCAGCACTCTAGGGACTACTACTAGCACAGATACGCAGTATTTT. Translating gives CASTLGTTTSTDTQYF.

The CDR3 protein is CATRGAGTVTVNTGELFF. In DNA, the CDR3 is TGTGCCACCAGGGGAGCGGGAACGGTCACGGTGAACACCGGGGAGCTGTTTTTT. The chain carries TRBV15 and TRBJ2-2, with 7 positions matching TRBD2. The CDR3 totals 18 residues. V was pared by 6 bases and J by 1 base, with 14 bases of the junction left unmatched. In germline, CDR1 is LNHNV, CDR2 YYDKDF (reference sequence).

The J gene is TRBJ2-7, the V gene TRBV4-2; weak D call: TRBD2 (6 bases). Trimming stripped 4 bases from V and 0 bases from J, with 10 bases between. The CDR3 covers 14 residues. Germline lookup yields CDR1 LGHNA and CDR2 YNFKEQ. CDR3 in DNA: TGTGCCAGCAGCCTATTAGCGGTCTCCTACGAGCAGTACTTC. This encodes CASSLLAVSYEQYF.